This entry lists 2 T cell receptor beta chains sequenced from one sample in a study of cytomegalovirus exposure and HLA in healthy donors. Use of 60 Vbeta and 13 Jbeta primers characterized the PCR. Profiled with immunoSEQ multiplex PCR; TCRdb holds only in-frame clones, not every one. The table lists over 70,000 clones, 65% of them singletons. Source material: PBMCs. The origin of the receptors is a woman between 50 and 59 years old in good health and CMV-seropositive.

V is TRBV7-2 and J is TRBJ2-3; the D is unclear. V was clipped by 4 bases and J by 2 bases, with 7 bases between them. Germline lookup yields CDR1 SGHTA and CDR2 FQGNSA. The CDR3 loop spans 13 amino acids. CDR3 nucleotide sequence: TGTGCCAGCAGCTGGGCTACCACAGATACGCAGTATTTT. Its protein product is CASSWATTDTQYF.

The chain combines TRBV6-5 with TRBJ1-5; D possibly corresponds to TRBD1 (6 bases). V shed 8 bases and J shed 7 bases, with 15 bases lying between them. CDR3 size: 13 residues. The germline gives CDR1 MNHEY, CDR2 SVGAGI. The CDR3 region has the DNA TGTGCCAGCGGAGAGGGGGGGGGACAGCCCCAGCATTTT. The encoded protein is CASGEGGGQPQHF.